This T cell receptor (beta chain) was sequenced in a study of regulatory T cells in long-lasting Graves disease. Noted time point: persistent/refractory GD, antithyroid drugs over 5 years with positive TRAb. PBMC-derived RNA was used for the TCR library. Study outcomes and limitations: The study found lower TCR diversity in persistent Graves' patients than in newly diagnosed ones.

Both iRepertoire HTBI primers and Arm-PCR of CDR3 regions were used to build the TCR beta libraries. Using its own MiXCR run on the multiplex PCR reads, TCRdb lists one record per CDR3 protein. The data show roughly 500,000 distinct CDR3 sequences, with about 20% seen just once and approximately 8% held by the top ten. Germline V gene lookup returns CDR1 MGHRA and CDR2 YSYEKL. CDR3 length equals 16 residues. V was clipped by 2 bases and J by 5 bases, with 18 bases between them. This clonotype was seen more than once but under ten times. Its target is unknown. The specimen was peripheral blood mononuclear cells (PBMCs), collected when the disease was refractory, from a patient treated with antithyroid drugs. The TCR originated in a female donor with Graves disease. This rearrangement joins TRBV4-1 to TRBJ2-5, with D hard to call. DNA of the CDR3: TGCGCCAGCAGCCAATCCTTTTTTGGGGTTGGCGAGACCCAGTACTTC. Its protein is CASSQSFFGVGETQYF.